These 28 T cell receptor beta chains originate from one sample sequenced in a study of cytomegalovirus exposure and HLA in healthy donors. 60 Vbeta and 13 Jbeta primers were used in PCR. TCRdb's table, derived via immunoSEQ multiplex PCR, lists solely in-frame clones and lacks some. This table holds 150,000 to 160,000 clones, 70% to 80% found once. The specimen was PBMCs. The receptors shown here come from a man aged 25-45 years in good health and CMV-seropositive.

This clone was recorded many times. CDR3 sequence (DNA): TGCGCCAGCAGCCCGCTGACTAGCGGGGGTTACGAGCAGTACTTC. Translating gives CASSPLTSGGYEQYF. The V and J genes are TRBV5-1 and TRBJ2-7; 12 bases agree with TRBD2. This CDR3 has 15 amino acids. From germline, CDR1 is SGHRS and CDR2 YFSETQ. V lost 4 bases, J lost 4 bases, and 6 bases stayed unmatched.

V is TRBV9 and J is TRBJ2-1; 8 bases line up with TRBD2. V dropped 3 bases and J dropped 7; count of bases not matched to a gene: 9. There are 15 residues in the CDR3. Germline loops: CDR1 SGDLS, CDR2 YYNGEE. DNA of the CDR3: TGTGCCAGCAGCGGGCCCGGCGGGGGGAGGAATGAGCAGTTCTTC. Translation gives CASSGPGGGRNEQFF.

V gene TRBV7-9 combines with J gene TRBJ2-2; 12 bases align to TRBD2. The CDR3 is 16 residues long. V dropped 5 bases and J dropped 5; count of bases not matched to a gene: 6. Germline-derived CDR1 and CDR2 are SEHNR and FQNEAQ (reference sequence). The CDR3 DNA is TGTGCCAGCAGCCCTCTAGCGGGAGGGCCGACCGGGGAGCTGTTTTTT. Translated: CASSPLAGGPTGELFF. Together with reference TRBV7-9 and TRBJ2-2, the CDR3 gives the full variable domain: DTGVSQNPRHKITKRGQNVTFRCDPISEHNRLYWYRQTLGQGPEFLTYFQNEAQLEKSRLLSDRFSAERPKGSFSTLEIQRTEQGDSAMYLCASSPLAGGPTGELFFGEGSRLTVL.

A few counts support this clone. V usage is TRBV27 and J usage is TRBJ2-7; 9 nucleotides agree with TRBD1. This CDR3 is built from 15 residues. Trimming at V came to 5 bases and at J to 0 bases, leaving 5 bases not matched to a gene. Germline-derived CDR1 and CDR2 are MNHEY and SMNVEV (reference sequence). The chain's CDR3 is CASSLRTGVSYEQYF. The CDR3 DNA reads TGTGCCAGCAGTCTACGGACAGGGGTCTCCTACGAGCAGTACTTC.

This clone was recorded once. The chain links TRBV28 to TRBJ1-1; 8 bases are a match to TRBD1. CDR1 and CDR2 (germline): MDHEN, SYDVKM. V dropped 10 bases and J dropped 5; count of bases not matched to a gene: 3. The CDR3 spans 11 residues. CDR3 protein: CATTGGTEAFF. For the CDR3, the DNA is TGTGCCACAACAGGGGGAACTGAAGCTTTCTTT.

The chain combines TRBV10-3 with TRBJ1-2; D perhaps matches TRBD1 (5 bases). Germline V CDR1 and CDR2: ENHRY, SYGVKD. V was cut by 2 bases and J by 8 bases, with 12 bases left in between. The CDR3 contains 13 residues. CDR3 residues: CAISEGGGWGYTF. Here the CDR3 DNA reads TGTGCCATCAGTGAGGGCGGGGGATGGGGCTACACCTTC.

The genes are TRBV7-9 and TRBJ2-7; 7 bases line up with TRBD1. CDR1 and CDR2 from the germline V gene are SEHNR and FQNEAQ (reference sequence). Trimming at V came to 6 bases and at J to 4 bases, leaving 9 bases not matched to a gene. The CDR3 runs to 14 residues. CDR3 residues: CASSAPGTEYEQYF. The CDR3 nucleotides read TGTGCCAGCAGTGCACCCGGGACAGAGTACGAGCAGTACTTC.

CDR3 DNA sequence: TGCAGCGTTGAAGACAGGGAGGGCACAGATACGCAGTATTTT. Its protein is CSVEDREGTDTQYF. J is TRBJ2-3 and V is TRBV29-1; tentatively, D is TRBD2 (6 bases). Germline assignment: CDR1 SQVTM and CDR2 ANQGSEA. V gave up 0 bases and J gave up 1 base, with 8 bases separating them. The CDR3 sequence is 14 residues long.

V gene TRBV2 combines with J gene TRBJ1-5; no reliable D call. Germline CDR1 SNHLY, CDR2 FYNNEI. This CDR3 comprises 15 residues. V gave up 3 bases and J gave up 0 bases, with 9 bases separating them. The CDR3 DNA sequence: TGTGCCAGCAGTGACGGACTGAGTAGCAATCAGCCCCAGCATTTT. Encoded protein: CASSDGLSSNQPQHF.

This clone turned up a few times. This sequence joins TRBV19 and TRBJ2-2; possible D gene TRBD1, 5 bases. This CDR3 spans 14 amino acids. V shed 3 bases and J shed 4 bases, with 9 bases lying between them. Germline values: CDR1 LNHDA, CDR2 SQIVND (reference sequence). As DNA, the CDR3 is TGTGCCAGTAGTATTGCAGGGTCCACCGGGGAGCTGTTTTTT. Translating it yields CASSIAGSTGELFF.

The chain links TRBV5-6 to TRBJ2-7; D is possibly TRBD2 (7 bases). Trimming left V 4 bases short and J 7 bases short, with 24 bases between. CDR1 and CDR2 from the germline V gene are SGHDT and YYEEEE. The CDR3 has 16 residues. CDR3 nucleotides: TGTGCCAGCAGCCTTGAGGGGGGGTCCCGGAACTGGGAGCAGTACTTC. It is translated as CASSLEGGSRNWEQYF.

The gene calls are TRBV19 and TRBJ2-7; 12 bases fit TRBD2. Germline V lookup: CDR1 LNHDA, CDR2 SQIVND (reference sequence). This CDR3 spans 15 amino acids. V gave up 4 bases and J gave up 2 bases; unmatched junction bases: 3. The CDR3 DNA sequence: TGTGCCAGTAGTAAGACTAGCGGGGGACCCTACGAGCAGTACTTC. Encoded protein: CASSKTSGGPYEQYF.

The chain is built from TRBV9 and TRBJ1-1; D ambiguous. V gave up 7 bases and J gave up 4 bases, with 14 bases separating them. This CDR3 is built from 13 residues. Per the germline V gene, CDR1 is SGDLS and CDR2 is YYNGEE. The CDR3 DNA sequence: TGTGCCAGCTCCTGGAGGGAGGCCACTGAAGCTTTCTTT. Its protein is CASSWREATEAFF.

The chain uses TRBV6-1 and TRBJ2-7, with D possibly matching TRBD1 (6 bases). Germline CDR1 reads MNHNS; CDR2 reads SASEGT. This CDR3 is built from 13 residues. Deletions cut 10 bases from V and 3 bases from J, with 16 bases between. CDR3 DNA sequence: TGTGCCACCGAACAGGGTCCTTTCTACGAGCAGTACTTC. Its protein is CATEQGPFYEQYF.

This clone has only one observation. The V gene is TRBV10-1, the J gene TRBJ1-1, with no clear D. This CDR3 is 13 amino acids long. The germline CDR1 and CDR2 sequences are WNHNN and SYGVQD (reference sequence). V shed 4 bases and J shed 4 bases, with 10 bases lying between them. The CDR3 coding sequence is TGCGCCAGCAGTGCCCATGAGGGCACTGAAGCTTTCTTT. Protein sequence: CASSAHEGTEAFF.

The chain links TRBV18 to TRBJ2-7; 7 nucleotides line up with TRBD1. Per germline, CDR1 KGHSH and CDR2 LQKENI. With 3 bases clipped from V and 7 bases from J, the junction kept 9 bases outside the gene matches. The CDR3 loop spans 14 amino acids. CDR3: CASSPNTGEEEQYF. The CDR3 DNA follows: TGTGCCAGCTCACCCAACACAGGGGAAGAGGAGCAGTACTTC.

This clone was recorded once. This rearrangement joins TRBV12-5 to TRBJ1-5; 7 nucleotides align to TRBD1. There are 14 residues in the CDR3. The ends lost 6 bases at V and 2 bases at J; junction bases unmatched: 4. Germline V gene data show CDR1 as LGHNT and CDR2 as FRNRAP. For the CDR3, the DNA is TGTGCTAGTGGGACAGGGATGGGCAATCAGCCCCAGCATTTT. Its protein product is CASGTGMGNQPQHF. The whole variable domain, remainder taken from reference TRBV12-5 and TRBJ1-5, is DARVTQTPRHKVTEMGQEVTMRCQPILGHNTVFWYRQTMMQGLELLAYFRNRAPLDDSGMPKDRFSAEMPDATLATLKIQPSEPRDSAVYFCASGTGMGNQPQHFGDGTRLSIL.

The chain couples TRBV6-5 to TRBJ1-4; tentatively, D is TRBD1 (6 bases). The CDR3 length is 15 residues. Per germline, CDR1 MNHEY and CDR2 SVGAGI. The ends were cut back, 0 bases at V and 11 bases at J, with 16 bases in the middle. The CDR3 sequence: CASSYSSGVMNKLFF. As DNA, the CDR3 is TGTGCCAGCAGTTACTCGTCAGGGGTGATGAATAAACTGTTTTTT.

The chain couples TRBV5-6 to TRBJ1-4, with 7 bases matching TRBD1. CDR1 and CDR2 (germline): SGHDT, YYEEEE. This CDR3 spans 16 amino acids. V was pared by 3 bases and J by 3 bases, with 8 bases of the junction left unmatched. CDR3 nucleotides: TGTGCCAGCAGCTCCGCCCCCGGGACAGCTAATGAAAAACTGTTTTTT. Translated, it gives CASSSAPGTANEKLFF.

The CDR3 DNA follows: TGTGCCAGCTCACCGCGTTCAGAGGGCACTGAAGCTTTCTTT. Translated, it gives CASSPRSEGTEAFF. The chain combines TRBV18 with TRBJ1-1; D call uncertain. Trimming took off 3 bases at V and 4 bases at J, with 12 bases between the two ends. Germline CDR1 and CDR2: KGHSH and LQKENI. The CDR3 is 14 residues long. The whole variable domain, remainder taken from reference TRBV18 and TRBJ1-1, is NAGVMQNPRHLVRRRGQEARLRCSPMKGHSHVYWYRQLPEEGLKFMVYLQKENIIDESGMPKERFSAEFPKEGPSILRIQQVVRGDSAAYFCASSPRSEGTEAFFGQGTRLTVV.

CDR3 residues: CASSQDSYQETQYF. The CDR3 nucleotides read TGTGCCAGCAGCCAGGACAGCTACCAAGAGACCCAGTACTTC. The chain has TRBV13 and TRBJ2-5; D might be TRBD1 (6 bases). CDR3 length: 14 residues. V shed 5 bases and J shed 0 bases, with 10 bases lying between them. CDR1 is PRHDT, CDR2 FYEKMQ, per germline (reference sequence).

This chain joins TRBV4-3 and TRBJ2-6; 9 nucleotides align to TRBD2. Germline loops: CDR1 LGHNA, CDR2 YSLEER. This CDR3 has 17 amino acids. The V gene end was trimmed by 1 base and the J gene end by 4 bases; junction bases not matched to a gene: 5. CDR3 sequence (DNA): TGCGCCAGCAGCCAAGTGGCGGGGGGGTCGGGGGCCAACGTCCTGACTTTC. It yields the protein CASSQVAGGSGANVLTF.

The CDR3 loop reads CASSQGLRSSYEQYF. For the CDR3, the DNA is TGTGCCAGCAGCCAGGGACTCCGGAGCTCCTACGAGCAGTACTTC. V is TRBV6-5 and J is TRBJ2-7, with D tentatively TRBD2 (6 bases). The CDR3 has 15 amino acids. Germline CDR1 and CDR2: MNHEY and SVGAGI. V lost 6 bases to trimming and J lost 0 bases, with 15 bases between them.

The chain has TRBV6-5 and TRBJ2-7, with TRBD1 matching over 7 bases. V lost 0 bases and J lost 1; bases outside the gene matches: 3. The CDR3 extends over 15 amino acids. Looked up from germline, CDR1 is MNHEY and CDR2 is SVGAGI. The CDR3 region has the DNA TGTGCCAGCAGTTACTCGGGGACAGAGTCCTACGAGCAGTACTTC. Residues: CASSYSGTESYEQYF.

The V call is TRBV12-5, the J call TRBJ2-1; TRBD1 agrees at 10 bases. There are 16 residues in the CDR3. J was trimmed by 3 bases and V by 4 bases; bases with no gene match: 6. Germline lookup yields CDR1 LGHNT and CDR2 FRNRAP. The CDR3 protein is CASGSSGTGVYNEQFF. The CDR3 DNA reads as TGTGCTAGTGGTTCCTCCGGGACAGGGGTCTACAATGAGCAGTTCTTC.

In DNA form, the CDR3 reads TGTGCCAGCAGCGTAGAGAGCGGGGGGGCCGGTGAGACCCAGTACTTC. It is translated as CASSVESGGAGETQYF. The genes are TRBV9 and TRBJ2-5; TRBD2 agrees at 10 bases. Germline CDR1 SGDLS, CDR2 YYNGEE. CDR3 size: 16 residues. Trimming cost V 0 bases and J 5 bases; bases outside gene matches: 7. The entire variable domain, with the rest obtained from reference TRBV9 and TRBJ2-5, is as follows: DSGVTQTPKHLITATGQRVTLRCSPRSGDLSVYWYQQSLDQGLQFLIQYYNGEERAKGNILERFSAQQFPDLHSELNLSSLELGDSALYFCASSVESGGAGETQYFGPGTRLLVL.

The DNA for the CDR3 is TGTGCCAGCAGTGTGGCTCCGGGGCAGTACTTC. As protein: CASSVAPGQYF. The rearrangement uses TRBV6-1 and TRBJ2-7; D is ambiguous. This CDR3 spans 11 amino acids. Trimming removed 4 bases from V and 9 bases from J, with 10 bases in between. CDR1 MNHNS and CDR2 SASEGT come from the germline V gene.

The chain employs TRBV6-5 and TRBJ2-7; 14 bases fit TRBD2. Trimming cost V 5 bases and J 12 bases; bases outside gene matches: 6. The CDR3 is 13 amino acids. Germline CDR1 MNHEY, CDR2 SVGAGI. The CDR3 nucleotides are TGTGCCAGCAGTCCAGGACTAGCGGGAGGATGGTACTTC. Translation gives CASSPGLAGGWYF.